The next 7 T cell receptor beta chains were all read from a single sample in a study of cytotoxic CD8 clonotypes in ibrutinib-treated CLL. Profiled with immunoSEQ multiplex PCR; TCRdb holds only in-frame clones, not every one. Of 130,000 to 150,000 clones listed, 79% are singletons. Specimen: PBMCs, collected after 12 months of ibrutinib treatment. These receptor sequences come from a human donor with chronic lymphocytic leukemia.

V and J are TRBV7-9 and TRBJ2-1; TRBD2 matches at 9 bases. Germline CDR1 SEHNR, CDR2 FQNEAQ (reference sequence). CDR3 length: 12 amino acids. The J segment lost 8 bases and the V segment lost 6 bases, leaving 2 bases of the junction unmatched. The CDR3 DNA is TGTGCCAGCAGGACTAGCGGTGATGAGCAGTTCTTC. It specifies CASRTSGDEQFF.

The rearrangement links TRBV5-1 to TRBJ2-3; D gene uncertain. CDR1 and CDR2 (germline): SGHRS, YFSETQ. Trimming shortened V by 4 bases and J by 1 base, and 7 bases separated the two germline ends. The CDR3 contains 13 residues. CDR3 protein: CASSPSGTDTQYF. In DNA, the CDR3 is TGCGCCAGCAGCCCCTCAGGCACAGATACGCAGTATTTT.

The chain uses TRBV19 and TRBJ2-1; a weak D match, TRBD1 (6 bases). CDR1 LNHDA and CDR2 SQIVND come from the germline V gene (reference sequence). V was trimmed by 7 bases and J by 8 bases, leaving 21 bases between them. CDR3 length: 15 amino acids. The chain's CDR3 is CASNKGQTAFDEQFF. The CDR3 DNA is TGTGCCAGTAACAAAGGACAGACTGCTTTTGATGAGCAGTTCTTC. Full variable domain (outside the CDR3, taken from reference TRBV19 and TRBJ2-1): DGGITQSPKYLFRKEGQNVTLSCEQNLNHDAMYWYRQDPGQGLRLIYYSQIVNDFQKGDIAEGYSVSREKKESFPLTVTSAQKNPTAFYLCASNKGQTAFDEQFFGPGTRLTVL.

The V and J genes are TRBV5-6 and TRBJ2-1, with 10 bases matching TRBD1. The CDR3 is 13 residues long. The germline CDR1 and CDR2 sequences are SGHDT and YYEEEE. V shed 3 bases and J 13 bases; nucleotides not matched to a gene: 7. The CDR3 protein is CASSWGTGEEQFF. CDR3 bases: TGTGCCAGCAGCTGGGGGACAGGGGAAGAACAGTTCTTC.

In its sample, this clone was seen once. The chain has TRBV16 and TRBJ2-2; D not resolved. Trimming stripped 0 bases from V and 1 base from J, with 3 bases between. Germline V gene data show CDR1 as KGHSY and CDR2 as FQNENV. This CDR3 has 14 amino acids. The CDR3 protein is CASSQSVNTGELFF. Here the CDR3 DNA reads TGTGCCAGCAGCCAATCTGTGAACACCGGGGAGCTGTTTTTT.

This clone showed up just once. The CDR3 nucleotides are TGCGCCAGCAGCCTTGACAGCAACTATGGCTACACCTTC. Translated, it gives CASSLDSNYGYTF. V and J are TRBV5-1 and TRBJ1-2, with a weak D call TRBD1 (5 bases). The ends were cut back, 4 bases at V and 2 bases at J, with 9 bases in the middle. This CDR3 is 13 amino acids long. Germline V CDR1 and CDR2: SGHRS, YFSETQ.

The table lists this clone with a few counts. Here the CDR3 reads CATSVGGNQPQHF. The CDR3 nucleotides are TGTGCCACCTCTGTCGGGGGCAATCAGCCCCAGCATTTT. The V and J genes are TRBV19 and TRBJ1-5, with D uncertain. V was pared by 10 bases and J by 2 bases, with 12 bases between. The germline V gene encodes CDR1 LNHDA and CDR2 SQIVND (reference sequence). The CDR3 totals 13 residues. The variable domain in full, completed from reference TRBV19 and TRBJ1-5, reads DGGITQSPKYLFRKEGQNVTLSCEQNLNHDAMYWYRQDPGQGLRLIYYSQIVNDFQKGDIAEGYSVSREKKESFPLTVTSAQKNPTAFYLCATSVGGNQPQHFGDGTRLSIL.